What follows describes a single TCR beta chain. No antigen is known for it. The data derive from a study of vaccination effects on CD4 cells after COVID-19. Study overall: Either the BNT162b2 or mRNA-1273 vaccine was given to participants in two doses. General study points: There was only 1 of 255 vaccine-induced clones in healthy vaccinees that cross-reacted with common cold coronaviruses.

The assay was immunoSEQ multiplex PCR, and TCRdb's table has in-frame clones only and misses some. The data contain more than 30,000 clones, 60% to 75% of them singletons. The CDR3 is 16 amino acids. Germline V gene lookup returns CDR1 MNHNY and CDR2 SVGAGI (reference sequence). With 0 bases removed from V and 1 base from J, the gap between germline ends came to 11 bases. Researchers isolated CD4+ T cells once less than twelve days of culture had elapsed. Nucleocapsid antibodies were negative in the vaccine recipients, who had never had SARS-CoV-2 infection. Half-medium changes using IL-2 medium occurred on days 3 and 7.

The chain joins TRBV6-6 to TRBJ2-3; the D gene is possibly TRBD2 (7 bases). This TCR came from a human donor who received a COVID-19 vaccine. Sequences were derived from CD4+ T cells from PBMCs cultured without peptide, sampled before COVID-19 vaccination. The CDR3: CASSYSGGGGTDTQYF. The CDR3 bases are TGTGCCAGCAGTTACTCGGGAGGGGGAGGCACAGATACGCAGTATTTT.